The rows below give T cell receptor beta chains drawn from one sample of a study of T cells in Graves' hyperthyroidism and ophthalmopathy. TCRdb itself ran the multiplex PCR reads through MiXCR, one entry per CDR3 protein. The data contain over 500,000 distinct CDR3 sequences, approximately 49% of them singletons. Material: peripheral blood or thyroid tissue (not recorded which). These receptors all stem from an adult woman with Graves' disease, either hyperthyroidism or ophthalmopathy (not recorded which). CDR3s include the opening cysteine and the closing phenylalanine or tryptophan. The order of the fields is D gene, V gene, J gene, clone size, CDR3 DNA, CDR3 protein. D genes are given only for firm matches. Clone size, where shown, is once, few, many, or a class for clones that have expanded.

>TRBD2|TRBV6-6|TRBJ2-7|.
TGTGCCAGCAGTTGGGACAGAAGGACTAGCGTGAACGAGCAGTACTTC
CASSWDRRTSVNEQYF
>TRBD1|TRBV7-8|TRBJ2-7|.
TGTGCCAGTAGTACAATCGAGGACAGGGCTTACGAGCAGTACTTC
CASSTIEDRAYEQYF
>TRBD2|TRBV20-1|TRBJ2-5|many
TGCAGTGGAATTCTAGCGGGAGGAAGGAGGGGGGAGACCCAGTACTTC
CSGILAGGRRGETQYF
>.|TRBV7-9|TRBJ2-7|.
TGTGCCAGCAGCTTAGGCGGCGTTACCTACGAGCAGTACTTC
CASSLGGVTYEQYF
>.|TRBV10-3|TRBJ1-1|.
TGTGCCATCAGTGAGGGTAAGGGACTGAACACTGAAGCTTTCTTT
CAISEGKGLNTEAFF
>.|TRBV28|TRBJ2-7|.
TGTGCCAGCGCTACAGGGCGCGGGGGACTAAACTACGAGCAGTACTTC
CASATGRGGLNYEQYF
>.|TRBV5-4|TRBJ2-7|.
TGTGCCAGCAGCCATGGGGGAACAGTGTACGAGCAGTACTTC
CASSHGGTVYEQYF
>.|TRBV25-1|TRBJ1-2|.
TGTGCCAGCAACAGGGTGGCATACGGCTACACCTTC
CASNRVAYGYTF
>.|TRBV6-1|TRBJ2-5|.
TGTGCCAGCAGTTTGGGACGGCCAGAGACCCAGTACTTC
CASSLGRPETQYF
>.|TRBV6-6|TRBJ1-5|.
TGTGCCAGCAGTCCCGGGAACAATCAGCCCCAGCATTTT
CASSPGNNQPQHF
>.|TRBV15|TRBJ2-2|many
TGTGCCACCAGCAGAGTCTTAACGGGAGGGGAGCTGTTTTTT
CATSRVLTGGELFF
>.|TRBV20-1|TRBJ2-7|many
TGCAGCGCCGTAGGGCGGCGCTACGAGCAGTACTTC
CSAVGRRYEQYF
>TRBD1|TRBV20-1|TRBJ1-1|.
TGCAGTGCTAGACGGACAGGGGAGGTCACTGAAGCTTTCTTT
CSARRTGEVTEAFF
>TRBD1|TRBV29-1|TRBJ1-1|.
TGCAGCGTCGATAACAGGGGGGGGAACACTGAAGCTTTCTTT
CSVDNRGGNTEAFF
>TRBD1|TRBV10-2|TRBJ1-6|once
TGCGCCAGCATTAACCGGGACAGGGTCAATTCACCCCTCCACTTT
CASINRDRVNSPLHF
>TRBD1|TRBV10-3|TRBJ2-5|.
TGTGCCATCAGTGAGCCGGGACAGGGCGTCCCGAGGACCCAGTACTTC
CAISEPGQGVPRTQYF
>.|TRBV2|TRBJ1-4|.
TGTGCCAGCAGTGAAGGGGGGGTTGCAACTAATGAAAAACTGTTTTTT
CASSEGGVATNEKLFF
>.|TRBV5-6|TRBJ2-7|many
TGTGCCAGCAGCTTGCCACCTACCAGCAACGAGCAGTACTTC
CASSLPPTSNEQYF
>.|TRBV29-1|TRBJ2-5|.
TGCAGCGTTGAGGCGGGGAAGCAAGAGACCCAGTACTTC
CSVEAGKQETQYF
>.|TRBV7-9|TRBJ1-4|many
TGTGCCAGCAGCTCTTTACGACTATTTGGACAAGCAACTAATGAAAAACTGTTTTTT
CASSSLRLFGQATNEKLFF
>.|TRBV7-9|TRBJ2-7|.
TGTGCCAGCGAATCCGAGGGCGACTACGAGCAGTACTTC
CASESEGDYEQYF
>.|TRBV20-1|TRBJ1-1|many
TGCAGTGCTAGTACCCAACGGGTGAACACTGAAGCTTTCTTT
CSASTQRVNTEAFF
>.|TRBV28|TRBJ2-5|few
TGTGCCAGCAGTTTATACGGAGAGACCCAGTACTTC
CASSLYGETQYF
>TRBD2|TRBV7-2|TRBJ2-7|.
TGTGCCAGCAGCCTCTCGTCGGGAGGCGAGCAGTACTTC
CASSLSSGGEQYF
>.|TRBV15|TRBJ1-6|few
TGTGCCACCAGCAGACAGGGGAATAATTCACCCCTCCACTTT
CATSRQGNNSPLHF
>TRBD2|TRBV2|TRBJ2-7|many
TGTGCCAGCAAGCGGGGCCGATACGAGCAGTACTTC
CASKRGRYEQYF
>.|TRBV29-1|TRBJ2-5|.
TGCAGCGTTGAAGATAGGAGAGGGGGAGAGACCCAGTACTTC
CSVEDRRGGETQYF
>.|TRBV29-1|TRBJ2-5|many
TGCAGCGTTACGCAGACAAGCATGGAGACCCAGTACTTC
CSVTQTSMETQYF
>.|TRBV4-3|TRBJ2-2|few
TGCGCCAGCAGCCAAGATCCCTATGTTGAGTTCGGGGAGCTGTTTTTT
CASSQDPYVEFGELFF
>TRBD1|TRBV10-3|TRBJ2-7|.
TGTGCCATCAGTGAGTCTCGGGACAGTAACTACGAGCAGTACTTC
CAISESRDSNYEQYF
>TRBD1|TRBV25-1|TRBJ2-2|.
TGTGCCAGCAGCCCCTATGGACAGGGAAGGGAGCTGTTTTTT
CASSPYGQGRELFF
>TRBD2|TRBV7-8|TRBJ2-5|many
TGTGCCAGCAGCTTATCTAGGACTAGCGGTCAAGAGACCCAGTACTTC
CASSLSRTSGQETQYF
>.|TRBV11-2|TRBJ1-1|.
TGTGCCAGCAGCTTAGAGCGGGGAATCATGAACACTGAAGCTTTCTTT
CASSLERGIMNTEAFF
>.|TRBV10-3|TRBJ2-1|.
TGTGCCATCAGTGCCAGGGAGGATGTAAGCTATGAGCAGTTCTTC
CAISAREDVSYEQFF
>.|TRBV7-9|TRBJ1-3|many
TGTGCCAGCAGCATAGGGATTTCTGGAAACACCATATATTTT
CASSIGISGNTIYF
>.|TRBV5-1|TRBJ2-3|.
TGCGCCAGCAGCGGACTCCAGGGCGCGGCAGATACGCAGTATTTT
CASSGLQGAADTQYF
>.|TRBV12-3/TRBV12-4|TRBJ1-2|.
TGTGCCAGCAGGCGGGGCCTCGGGGCACGAGGCTACACCTTC
CASRRGLGARGYTF
>TRBD1|TRBV25-1|TRBJ1-6|.
TGTGCCAGCAGATCGAGACAGGGGGCACAATTGTCACCCCTCCACTTT
CASRSRQGAQLSPLHF
>.|TRBV25-1|TRBJ1-3|many
TGTGCCAGCAGTGAAGCCGGCAGCTTTCACTCTGGAAACACCATATATTTT
CASSEAGSFHSGNTIYF
>TRBD1|TRBV7-8|TRBJ1-5|.
TGTGCCGCCGGGACAGGGTATAGCAATCAGCCCCAGCATTTT
CAAGTGYSNQPQHF
>.|TRBV7-9|TRBJ2-7|.
TGTGCCAGCAGCCTACTCGGGGCGCCCTACGAGCAGTACTTC
CASSLLGAPYEQYF
>TRBD1|TRBV19|TRBJ1-1|.
TGTGCCAGTAGCGGGACAGGGGGCTCTGAAGCTTTCTTT
CASSGTGGSEAFF
>TRBD1|TRBV10-3|TRBJ1-3|.
TGTGCCATCATGGCGGACAGGCACATCGGGAACACCATATATTTT
CAIMADRHIGNTIYF
>TRBD1|TRBV10-3|TRBJ1-2|many
TGTGCCATCAGTGAGCCGGGACAGGGGTTCTATGGCTACACCTTC
CAISEPGQGFYGYTF
>TRBD2|TRBV29-1|TRBJ2-5|many
TGCAGCGGAACCGTGGTAGCGGGAGGGGCCCAGTACTTC
CSGTVVAGGAQYF
>TRBD1|TRBV7-3|TRBJ2-5|.
TGTGCCAGCAGCTTATTTGGGACAGGGAGCGCGGAGACCCAGTACTTC
CASSLFGTGSAETQYF
>.|TRBV20-1|TRBJ1-2|.
TGCAGTGCTAGAGATTGGGATTATGGCTACACCTTC
CSARDWDYGYTF
>.|TRBV19|TRBJ2-7|.
TGTGCCAGTAGTATGGCCGGGACCGAGCAGTACTTC
CASSMAGTEQYF
>TRBD2|TRBV9|TRBJ2-5|.
TGTGCCAGCAGCGAATCCGCGGGAGTGGAGACCCAGTACTTC
CASSESAGVETQYF
>.|TRBV19|TRBJ2-5|many
TGTGCCAGTAGTAACCAACGGGAGACCCAGTACTTC
CASSNQRETQYF